This T cell receptor beta chain was retrieved from a study of patients and donors after allogeneic stem cell transplantation. TCRdb processed the RT-PCR reads anew with MiXCR; each CDR3 protein has one entry. The profile shows around 30,000 distinct CDR3 sequences, about 8% of them singletons. This CDR3 contains 15 residues. Germline V lookup: CDR1 SEHNR, CDR2 FQNEAQ (reference sequence). V was shortened by 6 bases and J by 13 bases, with 22 bases between the two germline ends. The rearrangement uses TRBV7-9 and TRBJ1-6, with D tentatively TRBD1 (5 bases). Specimen: blood, either unsorted or a sorted T cell fraction (not recorded which). The source of this sequence is a human donor who was either an allogeneic HSCT recipient or a stem cell or donor lymphocyte infusion donor (not recorded which). It is not recorded whose cells these are; they may come from a transplant donor. CDR3 DNA: TGTGCCAGCAGACCGAAAACAGACCTCGAGGGGCCCCTCCACTTT. This encodes CASRPKTDLEGPLHF.